This entry describes one T cell receptor (beta chain). These data are taken from a study of cytomegalovirus exposure and HLA in healthy donors. The V end was cut by 0 bases, the J end by 4 bases, with 11 bases between. CDR3 length: 15 amino acids. Germline V gene data show CDR1 as SGDLS and CDR2 as YYNGEE. The primer mix had 60 Vbeta and 13 Jbeta primers. Assay: immunoSEQ multiplex PCR; the TCRdb copy retains only in-frame clones and omits some. The sample consists of 95,000 to 150,000 clones, about 75% of them appearing once. This clonotype was obtained from a man between 60 and 70 years old in good health and CMV-seropositive. V and J are TRBV9 and TRBJ2-1; possibly TRBD2 for D (6 bases). Sequencing input: PBMCs. The CDR3, as DNA: TGTGCCAGCAGCGTAGCAGGGACTGCTTACAATGAGCAGTTCTTC. Its protein is CASSVAGTAYNEQFF.